One and the same sample provided the 11 T cell receptor beta chains below, sequenced in a study of OX40 agonist ivuxolimab in advanced cancers. This table comes from immunoSEQ multiplex PCR, and its TCRdb copy is limited to in-frame clones, with some not included. Altogether about 46,000 clones are present, over 75% being singletons, with the ten largest covering 4.9%. This specimen consisted of CD4+ or CD8+ T cells sorted from blood, obtained in a trial of the OX40 agonist ivuxolimab. The receptors come from an adult with an advanced solid tumor such as melanoma, head and neck, liver or kidney cancer.

The V call is TRBV6-1, the J call TRBJ1-2, with D possibly being TRBD1 (5 bases). The CDR3 covers 17 residues. The germline CDR1 and CDR2 sequences are MNHNS and SASEGT. Trimming pared 2 bases from V and 1 base from J, leaving 17 bases between. The CDR3 loop reads CASSETAHPGLNYGYTF. As DNA, the CDR3 is TGTGCCAGCAGTGAAACCGCCCACCCGGGACTTAACTATGGCTACACCTTC.

The chain has TRBV9 and TRBJ2-2, with D possibly matching TRBD2 (6 bases). The CDR3 covers 17 residues. V gave up 2 bases and J gave up 3 bases, with 17 bases separating them. Germline CDR1 reads SGDLS; CDR2 reads YYNGEE. CDR3 nucleotides: TGTGCCAGCAGCGTCCGTCCCGGGGCGGGGCACACCGGGGAGCTGTTTTTT. It translates to CASSVRPGAGHTGELFF.

The genes are TRBV27 and TRBJ2-7; 11 bases are a match to TRBD1. This CDR3 is built from 15 residues. CDR1 is MNHEY and CDR2 is SMNVEV in the germline V gene (reference sequence). The J segment lost 0 bases and the V segment lost 6 bases, leaving 4 bases of the junction unmatched. The CDR3 DNA reads as TGTGCCAGCAGGTCGGGACAGGGGGACTCCTACGAGCAGTACTTC. Its protein product is CASRSGQGDSYEQYF.

The chain uses TRBV5-8 and TRBJ2-2; 8 bases fit TRBD1. The germline V gene encodes CDR1 SGHTS and CDR2 YDEGEE. V was clipped by 2 bases and J by 0 bases; unmatched bases: 0. CDR3 size: 15 residues. CDR3 DNA sequence: TGTGCCAGCAGCTTACAGGGGGCGAACACCGGGGAGCTGTTTTTT. It yields the protein CASSLQGANTGELFF.

V is TRBV5-5 and J is TRBJ1-1; 8 positions agree with TRBD1. CDR3 length: 14 amino acids. The germline V gene encodes CDR1 SGHKS and CDR2 YYEKEE (reference sequence). J gave up 2 bases and V 5 bases, and 5 bases lay outside the gene matches. Here the CDR3 reads CASRGTGDNTEAFF. The DNA for the CDR3 is TGTGCCAGCAGGGGGACAGGCGACAACACTGAAGCTTTCTTT.

The chain links TRBV7-9 to TRBJ2-3; D possibly corresponds to TRBD2 (6 bases). The CDR3 is made up of 15 amino acids. Germline V gene lookup returns CDR1 SEHNR and CDR2 FQNEAQ (reference sequence). The V end was cut by 1 base, the J end by 3 bases, with 11 bases between. The CDR3 reads CASSLVGGRTDTQYF. The CDR3, as DNA: TGTGCCAGCAGCTTAGTAGGAGGGCGAACAGATACGCAGTATTTT.

J is TRBJ2-5 and V is TRBV19; 13 nucleotides align to TRBD2. This CDR3 has 16 residues. Germline CDR1 is LNHDA and CDR2 is SQIVND (reference sequence). V was pared by 6 bases and J by 5 bases, with 9 bases of the junction left unmatched. CDR3 residues: CASSIGLAGAGETQYF. The CDR3 DNA is TGTGCCAGTAGCATTGGACTAGCGGGGGCGGGGGAGACCCAGTACTTC.

The rearrangement joins TRBV13 to TRBJ2-1; TRBD1 matches at 10 bases. V shed 5 bases, J shed 2 bases, and the junction held 3 bases outside the gene matches. The CDR3 has 15 residues. CDR1 PRHDT and CDR2 FYEKMQ come from the germline V gene (reference sequence). Here the CDR3 DNA reads TGTGCCAGCAGCCCCGGACAGGGGGCCTACAATGAGCAGTTCTTC. Translating it yields CASSPGQGAYNEQFF.

This clone was picked up one time. The CDR3 loop reads CASSLDRTANEQYF. As DNA, the CDR3 is TGTGCCAGCAGCCTGGACAGGACCGCTAACGAGCAGTACTTC. V gene TRBV6-5 combines with J gene TRBJ2-7; 7 bases match TRBD1. The CDR3 loop spans 14 amino acids. V lost 6 bases, J lost 5 bases, and 10 bases stayed unmatched. CDR1 is MNHEY, CDR2 SVGAGI, per germline.

The rearrangement links TRBV19 to TRBJ2-2, with D perhaps being TRBD1 or TRBD2 (5 bases each). Germline values: CDR1 LNHDA, CDR2 SQIVND (reference sequence). V was cut by 5 bases and J by 2 bases, with 24 bases left in between. The CDR3 sequence is 19 residues long. The CDR3 nucleotides read TGTGCCAGTAGTTCCCCGGGGCTATTGTACGATATTAACACCGGGGAGCTGTTTTTT. Its protein is CASSSPGLLYDINTGELFF.

As DNA, the CDR3 is TGCAGCGTTGACACAGGGGACCCCTACTACGAGCAGTACTTC. Protein product: CSVDTGDPYYEQYF. The chain links TRBV29-1 to TRBJ2-7; 7 positions match TRBD1. This CDR3 region has 14 residues. Trimming cost V 3 bases and J 3 bases; bases outside gene matches: 8. The germline V gene has CDR1 SQVTM and CDR2 ANQGSEA.